This T cell receptor (beta chain) is from a study of radiotherapy plus CTLA-4 blockade in lung cancer. V was pared by 4 bases and J by 1 base, with 1 base of the junction left unmatched. Per the germline V gene, CDR1 is SGHVS and CDR2 is FQNEAQ. This CDR3 comprises 14 residues. In this sample, this clone turned up a few times. The protocol was immunoSEQ multiplex PCR, while the TCRdb copy is restricted to in-frame clones and leaves out a portion. The table has tens of thousands of clones, roughly 78% seen once. The chain carries TRBV7-8 and TRBJ1-3; 7 positions match TRBD1. Sequenced material: peripheral blood, taken from a patient treated with radiotherapy plus ipilimumab. This TCR derives from a human donor with non-small cell lung cancer who had a complete response to radiotherapy plus ipilimumab. CDR3 protein: CASSYRGSGNTIYF. In DNA, the CDR3 is TGTGCCAGCAGCTACAGGGGTTCTGGAAACACCATATATTTT.